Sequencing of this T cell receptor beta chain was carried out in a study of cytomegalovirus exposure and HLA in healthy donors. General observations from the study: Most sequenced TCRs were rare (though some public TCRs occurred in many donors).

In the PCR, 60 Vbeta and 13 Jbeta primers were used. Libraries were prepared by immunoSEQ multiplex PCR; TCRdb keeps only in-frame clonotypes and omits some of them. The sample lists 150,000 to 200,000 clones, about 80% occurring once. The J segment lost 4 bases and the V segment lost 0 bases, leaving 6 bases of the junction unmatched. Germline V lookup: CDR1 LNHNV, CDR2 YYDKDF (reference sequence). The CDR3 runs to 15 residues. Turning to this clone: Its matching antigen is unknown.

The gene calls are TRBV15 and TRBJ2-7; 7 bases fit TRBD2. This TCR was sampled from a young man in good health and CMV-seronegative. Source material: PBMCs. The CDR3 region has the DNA TGTGCCACCAGCAGAGACCCCCGCGGGGGATACGAGCAGTACTTC. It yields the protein CATSRDPRGGYEQYF.